This T cell receptor (beta chain) originates from a study of PD-1 blockade in classical Hodgkin lymphoma. In regard to this clone: The antigen is undetermined.

Germline-derived CDR1 and CDR2 are SGHNT and YYREEE (reference sequence). This CDR3 spans 15 amino acids. Trimming pared 4 bases from V and 2 bases from J, leaving 12 bases between. The method was immunoSEQ multiplex PCR; TCRdb's version includes in-frame clones alone and lacks a portion of them. The sample holds 40,000 or so clones, around 78% seen once. Findings of the study overall: The authors excluded patients who started nivolumab under 1 year after ASCT. TCR diversity in CD4+, not CD8+, cells rose significantly by C4D1. Similar baseline diversity was found in complete responders and newly diagnosed patients. Newly diagnosed patients were reported to exhibit reduced baseline TCR diversity relative to healthy donors.

No patient escaped relapse after autologous stem cell transplantation, and brentuximab vedotin exposure varied. V usage is TRBV5-4 and J usage is TRBJ1-4, with a tentative D call TRBD1 (6 bases). The TCR comes from a human donor with classical Hodgkin lymphoma. This sample comprised peripheral blood mononuclear cells (PBMCs), obtained at baseline. In DNA form, the CDR3 reads TGTGCCAGCAGCGGGGGCTCGCTCACTAATGAAAAACTGTTTTTT. It specifies CASSGGSLTNEKLFF. The complete variable domain, with remaining parts taken from reference TRBV5-4 and TRBJ1-4, reads ETGVTQSPTHLIKTRGQQVTLRCSSQSGHNTVSWYQQALGQGPQFIFQYYREEENGRGNFPPRFSGLQFPNYSSELNVNALELDDSALYLCASSGGSLTNEKLFFGSGTQLSVL.